This is a list of T cell receptor beta chains from one sample in a study of cytomegalovirus exposure and HLA in healthy donors. The protocol was immunoSEQ multiplex PCR, while the TCRdb copy is restricted to in-frame clones and leaves out a portion. The data show some 89,000 clones, with 80% to 90% seen just once and approximately 1.9% held by the top ten. What was sequenced was PBMCs. These receptors all come from a woman aged 30 to 39 in good health and CMV-seronegative. Both conserved end residues are part of each CDR3. A D gene is named only where the DNA matches it firmly. Clone sizes are given selectively: once, few, many, or a class where the clone is expanded.

V gene: TRBV15
D gene: .
J gene: TRBJ2-1
clone size: .
CDR3 length: 13
CDR3 protein: CATSRVSDNEQFF
CDR3 DNA: TGTGCCACCAGCAGAGTGAGTGACAATGAGCAGTTCTTC

V gene: TRBV19
D gene: .
J gene: TRBJ2-7
clone size: .
CDR3 length: 15
CDR3 protein: CASSMRLDNPYEQYF
CDR3 DNA: TGTGCCAGTAGTATGAGGCTGGATAACCCCTACGAGCAGTACTTC

V gene: TRBV7-3
D gene: TRBD2
J gene: TRBJ2-7
clone size: .
CDR3 length: 15
CDR3 protein: CASSLSAGEGYEQYF
CDR3 DNA: TGTGCCAGCAGCTTAAGCGCGGGAGAAGGGTACGAGCAGTACTTC

V gene: TRBV7-9
D gene: .
J gene: TRBJ2-1
clone size: .
CDR3 length: 12
CDR3 protein: CASSPQDNEQFF
CDR3 DNA: TGTGCCAGCAGCCCTCAGGACAATGAGCAGTTCTTC

V gene: TRBV10-3
D gene: TRBD1
J gene: TRBJ1-1
clone size: .
CDR3 length: 15
CDR3 protein: CAISAPDRGHTEAFF
CDR3 DNA: TGTGCCATCAGTGCACCTGACAGGGGGCACACTGAAGCTTTCTTT

V gene: TRBV6-5
D gene: .
J gene: TRBJ2-1
clone size: .
CDR3 length: 15
CDR3 protein: CASKGVQSSYNEQFF
CDR3 DNA: TGTGCCAGCAAAGGGGTCCAAAGCTCCTACAATGAGCAGTTCTTC

V gene: TRBV5-1
D gene: TRBD2
J gene: TRBJ2-7
clone size: few
CDR3 length: 11
CDR3 protein: CASLAGYEQYF
CDR3 DNA: TGCGCCAGCCTAGCGGGCTACGAGCAGTACTTC

V gene: TRBV7-2
D gene: TRBD2
J gene: TRBJ2-3
clone size: .
CDR3 length: 13
CDR3 protein: CASSFLAGPTQYF
CDR3 DNA: TGTGCCAGCAGCTTCCTAGCGGGACCTACGCAGTATTTT

V gene: TRBV4-3
D gene: TRBD1
J gene: TRBJ2-1
clone size: .
CDR3 length: 15
CDR3 protein: CASSHRQGVYNEQFF
CDR3 DNA: TGCGCCAGCAGCCACCGACAGGGGGTCTACAATGAGCAGTTCTTC

V gene: TRBV11-3
D gene: .
J gene: TRBJ2-3
clone size: .
CDR3 length: 13
CDR3 protein: CASSSEGPDTQYF
CDR3 DNA: TGTGCCAGCAGCTCAGAGGGCCCAGATACGCAGTATTTT

V gene: TRBV7-3
D gene: TRBD2
J gene: TRBJ2-2
clone size: .
CDR3 length: 15
CDR3 protein: CASSPSGIGTGELFF
CDR3 DNA: TGTGCCAGCAGCCCTAGCGGGATCGGCACCGGGGAGCTGTTTTTT

V gene: TRBV14
D gene: .
J gene: TRBJ1-3
clone size: .
CDR3 length: 16
CDR3 protein: CASSPVRGSSGNTIYF
CDR3 DNA: TGTGCCAGCAGCCCCGTAAGGGGCAGCTCTGGAAACACCATATATTTT

V gene: TRBV11-2
D gene: TRBD1
J gene: TRBJ2-5
clone size: .
CDR3 length: 12
CDR3 protein: CASAVTGETQYF
CDR3 DNA: TGTGCCAGCGCGGTGACAGGGGAGACCCAGTACTTC

V gene: TRBV7-9
D gene: .
J gene: TRBJ1-3
clone size: .
CDR3 length: 14
CDR3 protein: CASSPGLSGNTIYF
CDR3 DNA: TGTGCCAGCAGCCCGGGGTTATCTGGAAACACCATATATTTT

V gene: TRBV4-1
D gene: .
J gene: TRBJ1-5
clone size: .
CDR3 length: 13
CDR3 protein: CASSPGLNQPQHF
CDR3 DNA: TGCGCCAGCAGCCCGGGACTAAATCAGCCCCAGCATTTT

V gene: TRBV5-1
D gene: TRBD1
J gene: TRBJ2-7
clone size: .
CDR3 length: 14
CDR3 protein: CASHTGAVNYEQYF
CDR3 DNA: TGCGCCAGCCATACAGGGGCGGTTAACTACGAGCAGTACTTC

V gene: TRBV27
D gene: .
J gene: TRBJ1-5
clone size: .
CDR3 length: 12
CDR3 protein: CASQSGNQPQHF
CDR3 DNA: TGTGCCAGCCAAAGCGGTAATCAGCCCCAGCATTTT

V gene: TRBV5-6
D gene: .
J gene: TRBJ2-1
clone size: .
CDR3 length: 14
CDR3 protein: CASSLLQAHNEQFF
CDR3 DNA: TGTGCCAGCAGCTTGCTGCAGGCCCACAATGAGCAGTTCTTC

V gene: TRBV6-6
D gene: TRBD1
J gene: TRBJ1-2
clone size: few
CDR3 length: 16
CDR3 protein: CATLGQRTTGDYGYTF
CDR3 DNA: TGTGCCACCTTGGGACAGCGGACCACCGGGGACTATGGCTACACCTTC

V gene: TRBV6-1
D gene: TRBD2
J gene: TRBJ2-3
clone size: .
CDR3 length: 14
CDR3 protein: CASSEAGASDTQYF
CDR3 DNA: TGTGCCAGCAGCGAAGCGGGAGCATCAGATACGCAGTATTTT

V gene: TRBV18
D gene: TRBD1
J gene: TRBJ1-2
clone size: .
CDR3 length: 16
CDR3 protein: CASSPSPGQGNYGYTF
CDR3 DNA: TGTGCCAGCTCACCCTCCCCCGGACAGGGGAACTATGGCTACACCTTC

V gene: TRBV9
D gene: TRBD1
J gene: TRBJ1-4
clone size: once
CDR3 length: 15
CDR3 protein: CASSASRDRGEKLFF
CDR3 DNA: TGTGCCAGCAGCGCGAGCCGGGACAGGGGGGAAAAACTGTTTTTT

V gene: TRBV7-9
D gene: .
J gene: TRBJ2-3
clone size: .
CDR3 length: 17
CDR3 protein: CASGRPSTGLSTDTQYF
CDR3 DNA: TGTGCCAGCGGGAGACCTAGCACAGGGCTCAGCACAGATACGCAGTATTTT

V gene: TRBV18
D gene: .
J gene: TRBJ1-3
clone size: .
CDR3 length: 14
CDR3 protein: CASSSGQSGSTIYF
CDR3 DNA: TGTGCCAGCTCATCCGGACAGTCAGGAAGCACCATATATTTT

V gene: TRBV28
D gene: .
J gene: TRBJ1-1
clone size: .
CDR3 length: 15
CDR3 protein: CASSLRDLRNTEAFF
CDR3 DNA: TGTGCCAGCAGTTTAAGAGACTTGAGGAACACTGAAGCTTTCTTT

V gene: TRBV29-1
D gene: .
J gene: TRBJ2-7
clone size: .
CDR3 length: 11
CDR3 protein: CSVRQSYEQYF
CDR3 DNA: TGCAGCGTGAGACAGTCCTACGAGCAGTACTTC